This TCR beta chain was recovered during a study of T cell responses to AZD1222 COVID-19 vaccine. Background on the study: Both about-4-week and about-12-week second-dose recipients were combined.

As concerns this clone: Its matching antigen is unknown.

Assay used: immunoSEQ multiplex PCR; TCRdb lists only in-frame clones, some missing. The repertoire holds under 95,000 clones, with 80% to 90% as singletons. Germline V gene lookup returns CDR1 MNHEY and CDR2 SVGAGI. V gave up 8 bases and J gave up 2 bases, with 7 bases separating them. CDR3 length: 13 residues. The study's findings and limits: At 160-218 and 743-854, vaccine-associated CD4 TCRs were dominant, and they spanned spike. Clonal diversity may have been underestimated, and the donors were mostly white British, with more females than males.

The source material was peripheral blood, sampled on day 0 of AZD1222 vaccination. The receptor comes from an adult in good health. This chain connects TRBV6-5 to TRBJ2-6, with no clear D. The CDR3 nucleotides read TGTGCCAGCGGGCTTACTGGGGCCAACGTCCTGACTTTC. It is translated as CASGLTGANVLTF.